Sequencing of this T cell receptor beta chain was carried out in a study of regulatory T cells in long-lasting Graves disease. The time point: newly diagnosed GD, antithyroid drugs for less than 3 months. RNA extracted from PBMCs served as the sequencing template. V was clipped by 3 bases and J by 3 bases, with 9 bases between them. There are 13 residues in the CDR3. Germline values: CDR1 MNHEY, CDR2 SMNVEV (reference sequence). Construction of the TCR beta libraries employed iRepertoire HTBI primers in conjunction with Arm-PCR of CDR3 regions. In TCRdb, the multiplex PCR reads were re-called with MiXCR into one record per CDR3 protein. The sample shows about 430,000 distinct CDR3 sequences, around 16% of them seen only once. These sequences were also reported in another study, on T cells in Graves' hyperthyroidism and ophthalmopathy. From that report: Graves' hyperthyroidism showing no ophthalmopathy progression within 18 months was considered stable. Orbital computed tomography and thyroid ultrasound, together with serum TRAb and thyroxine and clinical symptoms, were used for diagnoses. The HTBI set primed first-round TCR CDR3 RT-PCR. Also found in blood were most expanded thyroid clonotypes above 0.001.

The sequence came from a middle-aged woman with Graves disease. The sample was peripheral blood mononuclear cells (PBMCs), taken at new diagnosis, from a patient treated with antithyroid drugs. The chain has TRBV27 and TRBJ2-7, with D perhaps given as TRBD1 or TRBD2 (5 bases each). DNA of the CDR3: TGTGCCAGCAGTTTGTTTGGGGGCTACGAGCAGTACTTC. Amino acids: CASSLFGGYEQYF.